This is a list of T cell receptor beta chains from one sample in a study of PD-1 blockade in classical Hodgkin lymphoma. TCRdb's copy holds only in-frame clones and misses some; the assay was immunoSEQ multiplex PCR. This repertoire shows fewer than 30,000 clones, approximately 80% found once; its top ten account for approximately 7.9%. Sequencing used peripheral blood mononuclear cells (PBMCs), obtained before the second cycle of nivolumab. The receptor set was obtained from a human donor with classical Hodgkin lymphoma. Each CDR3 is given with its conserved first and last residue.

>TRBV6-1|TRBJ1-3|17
CASSEALRTTSGNTIYF
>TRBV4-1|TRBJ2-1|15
CASSQVPGSYNEQFF
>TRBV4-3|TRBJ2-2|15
CASSHRTGWGGELFF
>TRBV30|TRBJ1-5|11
CAWSGGGPQHF
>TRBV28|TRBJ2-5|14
CASSLSGAGETQYF
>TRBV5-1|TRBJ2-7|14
CASSRGTLSYEQYF
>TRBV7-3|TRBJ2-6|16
CASSFSGTPSANVLTF
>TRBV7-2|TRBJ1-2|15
CASSPGTGFNYGYTF
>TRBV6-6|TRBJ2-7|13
CASSYSIGYEQYF
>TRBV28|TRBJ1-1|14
CASSLRGLGRIAFF
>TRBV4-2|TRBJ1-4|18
CASSQDTGTGGADEKLFF
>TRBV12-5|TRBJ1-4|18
CASGLWRNPGQRDEKLFF
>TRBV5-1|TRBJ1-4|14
CASRTTGIDEKLFF
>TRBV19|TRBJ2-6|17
CASSIQGSSSGANVLTF
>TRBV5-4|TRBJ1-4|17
CASSLGRGRRPNEKLFF
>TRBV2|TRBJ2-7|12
CASSRDNYEQYF
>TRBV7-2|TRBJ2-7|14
CASSPRTQTYGQYF
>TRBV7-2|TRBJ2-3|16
CASSVGLGTSKDTQYF
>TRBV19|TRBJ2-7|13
CASSPGHPYEQYF
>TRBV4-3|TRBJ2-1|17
CASSQGAGALPYNEQFF
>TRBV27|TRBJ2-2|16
CASSIPGGAGTGELFF
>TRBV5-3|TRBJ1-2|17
CARSLRGPELANYGYTF
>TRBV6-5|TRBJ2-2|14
CASSYSQGSGELFF
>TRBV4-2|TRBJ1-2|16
CASSQGPGTGVDGYTF
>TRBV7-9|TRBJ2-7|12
CASSFPDYEQYF
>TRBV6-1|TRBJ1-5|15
CASSPRGGRGQPQHF